What follows describes a single T cell receptor (beta chain). This sample was included in a study of blood T cell repertoires in COVID-19. The wider study: Researchers got acute and convalescent COVID-19 samples from the United States, Italy and Spain. Sources were T cells, B-cell-depleted T cells, or PBMCs; the material itself was cDNA or gDNA.

Germline lookup yields CDR1 KGHDR and CDR2 SFDVKD. V trimming: 9 bases; J trimming: 4 bases; junction bases outside the gene matches: 5. The CDR3 consists of 13 residues. The assay was immunoSEQ multiplex PCR, and TCRdb's table has in-frame clones only and misses some. The sample shows 130,000 to 150,000 clones, around 80% of them seen only once. Input material: peripheral blood. The clonotype was recovered from a woman aged 50 to 60 with acute or convalescent COVID-19. The V and J genes are TRBV24-1 and TRBJ2-3; 8 bases fit TRBD1. CDR3 coding DNA: TGTGCCACCCGAGGACAGGGCGCAGATACGCAGTATTTT. Amino acid sequence: CATRGQGADTQYF.